The 27 T cell receptor beta chains reported below all come from one sample, sequenced in a study of post-analysis software for immune sequencing data. Study conclusions and caveats: Among 4 or 5 TRBV segments more frequent in patients than controls were TRBV5-6, TRBV5-1 and TRBV20-1.

What these receptors recognize is not known. Researchers reported that TCR beta cDNA libraries carried unique molecular identifiers. TCRdb itself ran the PCR reads through MiXCR, one entry per CDR3 protein. Of 650,000 to 850,000 distinct CDR3 sequences listed, just over 45% are singletons. The sample comprised blood. These receptors all come from a girl between 5 and 17 years old with multiple sclerosis.

V and J are TRBV10-2 and TRBJ1-1, with D hard to call. V shed 9 bases and J shed 5 bases, with 16 bases lying between them. CDR1 is WSHSY, CDR2 SAAADI, per germline. The CDR3 runs to 13 residues. In DNA, the CDR3 is TGCGCCAGTTCGGACGGTCCGGAGACTGAAGCTTTCTTT. It codes for CASSDGPETEAFF.

The J gene is TRBJ2-5, the V gene TRBV28, with 12 bases aligning to TRBD2. The J call may be mistaken, given a closer DNA end match to TRBJ2-7. Germline lookup yields CDR1 MDHEN and CDR2 SYDVKM. The CDR3 covers 14 residues. CDR3 amino acids: CASSKTSGRDEQYF. DNA for the CDR3: TGTGCCAGCAGTAAGACTAGCGGGAGAGACGAGCAGTACTTC.

The V and J genes are TRBV25-1 and TRBJ1-2, with D tentatively TRBD1 (5 bases). The germline V and J ends were trimmed by 4 bases and 3 bases, with 12 bases remaining between them. The CDR3 loop spans 14 amino acids. Germline CDR1 reads MGHDK; CDR2 reads SYGVNS. The CDR3 reads CASSAIQDYYGYTF. The CDR3 nucleotides read TGTGCCAGCAGTGCAATACAGGACTACTATGGCTACACCTTC.

This clonotype turned up a few times. The chain combines TRBV7-6 with TRBJ2-5; TRBD2 matches at 10 bases. The CDR3 length is 17 residues. V was pared by 1 base and J by 4 bases, with 9 bases of the junction left unmatched. CDR1 is SGHVS, CDR2 FNYEAQ, per germline. CDR3 nucleotide sequence: TGTGCCAGCAGCTTAGATTCGAGCGGGAGGGCCATAGAGACCCAGTACTTC. Residues: CASSLDSSGRAIETQYF.

The chain couples TRBV3-1 to TRBJ1-5; TRBD1 is a possible D gene (5 bases). V was cut by 0 bases and J by 0 bases, with 9 bases left in between. CDR3 length: 16 residues. In germline, CDR1 is LGHDT, CDR2 YNNKEL (reference sequence). CDR3 loop: CASSQDGRDSNQPQHF. The CDR3 bases are TGTGCCAGCAGCCAAGACGGCAGGGATAGCAATCAGCCCCAGCATTTT.

The V gene is TRBV10-3, the J gene TRBJ2-1; possibly TRBD2 for D (6 bases). V shed 10 bases and J shed 7 bases, with 11 bases lying between them. CDR1 and CDR2 (germline): ENHRY, SYGVKD. The CDR3 has 11 amino acids. The CDR3 loop is CATWGENEQFF. In DNA, the CDR3 is TGTGCCACCTGGGGGGAGAATGAGCAGTTCTTC.

This clonotype was found a few times. The chain carries TRBV6-5 and TRBJ2-3, with 10 bases fitting TRBD2. The CDR3 spans 15 residues. CDR1 and CDR2 (germline): MNHEY, SVGAGI. Trimming took 6 bases from V and 3 from J; bases not matched to a gene: 6. For the CDR3, the DNA is TGTGCCAGCAGATCGCCGGGACTAGCGACAGATACGCAGTATTTT. The encoded protein is CASRSPGLATDTQYF.

About this clonotype: Compared with germline, one end of the junction differs, possibly owing to a read error. V is TRBV5-1 and J is TRBJ2-1; D assignment may be TRBD1 or TRBD2 (6 bases each). The germline V gene encodes CDR1 SGHRS and CDR2 YFSETQ. The length of the CDR3 is 15 residues. The CDR3, as DNA: TGCGCCAGCAGCTTGGAGGGGGGCTACTACAATGCGCAGTTCTTC. Translation: CASSLEGGYYNAQFF.

Note on this clonotype: This may be a read error: a much more frequent sequence differs by one nucleotide. The rearrangement joins TRBV20-1 to TRBJ2-3; 11 nucleotides align to TRBD2. The CDR3 runs 13 residues. Germline V lookup: CDR1 DFQATT, CDR2 SNEGSKA (reference sequence). This CDR3 is CSALAGGTDAQYF. DNA for the CDR3: TGCAGTGCTCTAGCGGGAGGCACAGATGCGCAGTATTTT.

The rearrangement links TRBV29-1 to TRBJ1-1; D remains unclear. The germline V and J ends were trimmed by 6 bases and 11 bases, with 13 bases remaining between them. CDR1 is SQVTM, CDR2 ANQGSEA, per germline. This CDR3 spans 10 amino acids. CDR3 nucleotides: TGCAGCGTCCCGGGAATGATTGCTTTCTTT. The encoded protein is CSVPGMIAFF.

This clonotype was seen more than once but under ten times. The chain combines TRBV6-5 with TRBJ2-7; no reliable D call. V was clipped by 0 bases and J by 3 bases, with 12 bases between them. The CDR3 contains 15 residues. Germline V gene sequence: CDR1 MNHEY, CDR2 SVGAGI. The CDR3 DNA reads TGTGCCAGCAGTTACTCGATCTCTTTACACTACGAGCAGTACTTC. Translation gives CASSYSISLHYEQYF.

Notes on this clonotype: Relative to the germline gene, one junction end is altered; a read error may explain this. The V and J genes are TRBV11-1 and TRBJ2-1, with 7 positions matching TRBD2. This CDR3 is 15 amino acids long. Germline V CDR1 and CDR2: SGHAT, FQDESV (reference sequence). The CDR3 DNA follows: TGTGCCAGCAGCTTAGCGCGGGAGCCCTACAATGAGCAGTTCTTT. This sequence encodes CASSLAREPYNEQFF.

This clonotype was counted only a few times. The V call is TRBV12-3 or TRBV12-4, the J call TRBJ2-3; 12 positions agree with TRBD2. Trimming cost V 5 bases and J 5 bases; bases outside gene matches: 8. The CDR3 spans 16 residues. CDR3 in DNA: TGTGCCAGCAGTCGAGTGCTAGCGGGAGGGGAAGATACGCAGTATTTT. Residues: CASSRVLAGGEDTQYF.

The chain employs TRBV29-1 and TRBJ2-1; the match to TRBD2 covers 7 bases. This CDR3 has 16 amino acids. The junction had 9 bases not matched to a gene; V was cut back by 4 bases and J by 0 bases. Germline V lookup: CDR1 SQVTM, CDR2 ANQGSEA. CDR3 in DNA: TGCAGCGTTGTAGGTACAGGCGGGAGCTCCTACAATGAGCAGTTCTTC. Its translation: CSVVGTGGSSYNEQFF.

This clonotype came up a few times. The chain employs TRBV11-3 and TRBJ2-3; a possible D gene is TRBD1 (6 bases). Germline V lookup: CDR1 SGHNT, CDR2 YENEEA. There are 13 residues in the CDR3. V gave up 5 bases and J gave up 5 bases, with 11 bases separating them. The CDR3, as DNA: TGTGCCAGCAGCGTTGGGACAATAGATACGCAGTATTTT. Amino acid sequence: CASSVGTIDTQYF.

The chain is built from TRBV15 and TRBJ2-1, with a tentative D call TRBD1 (6 bases). The V end lost 3 bases, the J end lost 6 bases, and 18 bases lay between the germline ends. The germline V gene has CDR1 LNHNV and CDR2 YYDKDF (reference sequence). The CDR3 covers 16 residues. The CDR3 sequence: CATSSPRGLGTNEQFF. CDR3 coding DNA: TGTGCCACCAGCAGTCCGAGGGGGTTAGGGACCAATGAGCAGTTCTTC.

Comments on this clonotype: Mismatch with germline at one junction end may stem from a read error. CDR3 coding DNA: TGCGCCAGCGGCTTGGGAGCATACTATGAGCAGTTCTTC. This gives the protein CASGLGAYYEQFF. This chain connects TRBV5-1 to TRBJ2-1, with D perhaps TRBD2 (5 bases). Germline assignment: CDR1 SGHRS and CDR2 YFSETQ. This CDR3 spans 13 amino acids.

The chain recombines TRBV4-1 with TRBJ2-2; TRBD2 matches at 7 bases. This CDR3 region has 17 residues. V lost 1 base and J lost 4; bases outside the gene matches: 9. Per the germline V gene, CDR1 is MGHRA and CDR2 is YSYEKL. The CDR3 here is CASSQGEGKGSTGELFF. The CDR3 coding sequence is TGCGCCAGCAGCCAAGGGGAGGGGAAGGGAAGCACCGGGGAGCTGTTTTTT.

This clonotype was observed a handful of times. J is TRBJ1-2 and V is TRBV29-1; 7 bases agree with TRBD1. V lost 3 bases to trimming and J lost 8 bases; unmatched junction nucleotides: 9. The germline gives CDR1 SQVTM, CDR2 ANQGSEA. There are 13 residues in the CDR3. The CDR3 reads CSVDPTGVQGYTF. CDR3 DNA sequence: TGCAGCGTTGACCCTACAGGGGTCCAGGGCTACACCTTC. Full variable domain (missing parts from reference TRBV29-1 and TRBJ1-2): SAVISQKPSRDICQRGTSLTIQCQVDSQVTMMFWYRQQPGQSLTLIATANQGSEATYESGFVIDKFPISRPNLTFSTLTVSNMSPEDSSIYLCSVDPTGVQGYTFGSGTRLTVV.

CDR3 DNA sequence: TGCAGCTTCTCAGGCTTTGGGGCGGTGGAGACCCAGTACTTC. As protein: CSFSGFGAVETQYF. The genes are TRBV29-1 and TRBJ2-5, with TRBD1 as a possible D gene (5 bases). Germline assignment: CDR1 SQVTM and CDR2 ANQGSEA. V lost 8 bases, J lost 5 bases, and 21 bases lay in between. The CDR3 is made up of 14 amino acids. Using reference TRBV29-1 and TRBJ2-5 for the parts outside the CDR3, the full variable domain is SAVISQKPSRDICQRGTSLTIQCQVDSQVTMMFWYRQQPGQSLTLIATANQGSEATYESGFVIDKFPISRPNLTFSTLTVSNMSPEDSSIYLCSFSGFGAVETQYFGPGTRLLVL.

In its sample, this clonotype was seen a few times. This chain connects TRBV29-1 to TRBJ1-1; perhaps TRBD1 as D (5 bases). Trimming took off 1 base at V and 3 bases at J, with 9 bases between the two ends. Germline loops: CDR1 SQVTM, CDR2 ANQGSEA. The CDR3 loop spans 13 amino acids. The CDR3 spells CSVEGGADTEAFF. The CDR3 DNA follows: TGCAGCGTTGAAGGGGGCGCAGACACTGAAGCTTTCTTT.

The gene calls are TRBV24-1 and TRBJ2-5; D tentatively reads TRBD1 or TRBD2 (5 bases each). The V and J ends lost 5 bases and 5 bases respectively, with 20 bases between them. The CDR3 totals 16 residues. Germline CDR1 and CDR2: KGHDR and SFDVKD. The CDR3 loop is CATSAREGNWGETQYF. DNA for the CDR3: TGTGCCACCAGTGCCAGGGAAGGCAACTGGGGGGAGACCCAGTACTTC.

This clonotype was counted a single time. The missing conserved phenylalanine or tryptophan at the end of this CDR3 makes a read error likely. The chain combines TRBV15 with TRBJ1-2; D remains ambiguous. This CDR3 contains 13 residues. CDR1 is LNHNV and CDR2 is YYDKDF in the germline V gene (reference sequence). Trimming stripped 1 base from V and 9 bases from J, with 12 bases between. CDR3 nucleotide sequence: TGTGCCACCAGCAGAGGGACCCGCGATAGCTACACCCTC. Amino acid sequence: CATSRGTRDSYTL.

This clonotype has only a few counts. J is TRBJ2-3 and V is TRBV2; 11 bases fit TRBD2. Trimming took 6 bases from V and 3 from J; bases not matched to a gene: 5. There are 15 residues in the CDR3. Germline values: CDR1 SNHLY, CDR2 FYNNEI. CDR3 DNA: TGTGCCAGCAGAGCCTCTAGCGGGAGGACAGATACGCAGTATTTT. It codes for CASRASSGRTDTQYF. Full variable domain (missing parts from reference TRBV2 and TRBJ2-3): EPEVTQTPSHQVTQMGQEVILRCVPISNHLYFYWYRQILGQKVEFLVSFYNNEISEKSEIFDDQFSVERPDGSNFTLKIRSTKLEDSAMYFCASRASSGRTDTQYFGPGTRLTVL.

Comments on this clonotype: Possible read error: a much larger clone is one base away. CDR3 protein: CASSLAIGGEQFF. The CDR3 coding sequence is TGTGCCAGCAGCTTAGCTATTGGAGGTGAGCAGTTCTTC. This chain joins TRBV7-2 and TRBJ2-1, with D possibly matching TRBD2 (5 bases). CDR1 is SGHTA, CDR2 FQGNSA, per germline. This CDR3 is 13 amino acids long. Trimming took 0 bases from V and 9 from J, leaving 9 bases between them.

The rearrangement uses TRBV29-1 and TRBJ2-1; TRBD2 might be the D (5 bases). Per the germline V gene, CDR1 is SQVTM and CDR2 is ANQGSEA. The CDR3 runs 14 residues. The V and J ends lost 5 bases and 0 bases respectively, with 11 bases between them. DNA of the CDR3: TGCAGCGTTCTCTTGGCGGGCTCCTACAATGAGCAGTTCTTC. It specifies CSVLLAGSYNEQFF.

This clonotype turned up a few times. J is TRBJ2-1 and V is TRBV12-3 or TRBV12-4; 10 bases fit TRBD2. The CDR3 is made up of 16 amino acids. V lost 6 bases and J lost 5; bases outside the gene matches: 10. The CDR3 bases are TGTGCCAGCAGGGGGGGACTAGCGAAACCCCACAATGAGCAGTTCTTC. Translated, it gives CASRGGLAKPHNEQFF.